This T cell receptor beta chain emerged from a study of T-cell memory formation after mild COVID-19. Background on the study: Largely donor-specific sequence clusters came from a couple of donors. Study observations and caveats: For contracting clones, CD4+ ones sat mainly in CM and EM, CD8+ in EMRA.

It was 5'RACE with constant-segment primers that produced the TCR alpha and TCR beta cDNA libraries, which carried sample barcodes and UMIs. TCRdb independently ran MiXCR on the 5' RACE reads; one entry per CDR3 protein. The data show fewer than 250,000 distinct CDR3 sequences, around 25% seen once. This CDR3 is 13 amino acids long. CDR1 is SNHLY, CDR2 FYNNEI, per germline. V was shortened by 10 bases and J by 0 bases, with 11 bases between the two germline ends. Worth noting for this clonotype: The antigen is undetermined.

This TCR was recovered from an adult woman who had mild COVID-19 (a few samples of this study predate the infection). Cell type and time point are not known. The material sequenced was PBMCs or a T cell subset sorted from them (not recorded which). J is TRBJ2-3 and V is TRBV2, with D uncertain. Written as DNA, the CDR3 is TGTGCCACCGGAGCTGCTAGCACAGATACGCAGTATTTT. Translating it yields CATGAASTDTQYF.